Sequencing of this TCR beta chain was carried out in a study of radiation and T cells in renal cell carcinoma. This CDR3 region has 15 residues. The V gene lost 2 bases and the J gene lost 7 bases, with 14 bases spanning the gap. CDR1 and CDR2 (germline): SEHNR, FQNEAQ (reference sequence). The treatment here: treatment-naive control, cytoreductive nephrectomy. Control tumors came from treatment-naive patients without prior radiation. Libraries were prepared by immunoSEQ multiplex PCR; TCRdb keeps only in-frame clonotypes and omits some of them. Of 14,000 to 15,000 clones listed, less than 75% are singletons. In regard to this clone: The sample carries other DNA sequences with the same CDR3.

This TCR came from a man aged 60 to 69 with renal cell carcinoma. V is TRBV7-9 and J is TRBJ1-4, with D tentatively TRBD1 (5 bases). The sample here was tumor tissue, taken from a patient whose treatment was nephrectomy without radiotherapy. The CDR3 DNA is TGTGCCAGCAGCTTACCTGGGCAGGGACGTGAAAAACTGTTTTTT. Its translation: CASSLPGQGREKLFF.